This T cell receptor (beta chain) derives from a study of glioma-infiltrating T cells after dendritic cell vaccination. Sequencing was performed with immunoSEQ multiplex PCR; in TCRdb, only in-frame clones are kept and a portion is missing. The data contain about 76,000 clones, roughly 84% of them singletons. Regarding time point: after dendritic cell vaccination, including at tumor progression/relapse. The germline V and J ends were trimmed by 4 bases and 4 bases, with 5 bases remaining between them. CDR3 size: 11 residues. The V gene's germline CDR1 is SQVTM and CDR2 ANQGSEA. The material sequenced was blood, taken after dendritic cell vaccination. The sequence was collected from a human donor with glioblastoma. J is TRBJ2-1 and V is TRBV29-1; D not resolved. The CDR3: CSVAEYNEQFF. The CDR3 region has the DNA TGCAGCGTTGCGGAGTACAATGAGCAGTTCTTC.